These 12 T cell receptor beta chains were sequenced from one sample in a study of blood T cell repertoires in COVID-19. The assay was immunoSEQ multiplex PCR, and TCRdb's table has in-frame clones only and misses some. In the table there are approximately 400,000 clones, over 65% of which are singletons. The sequenced material came from peripheral blood. These receptors originate from a human donor with acute or convalescent COVID-19. The donor label of this sample is uncertain.

The CDR3: CASSQIASVNTGELFF. The CDR3, as DNA: TGTGCCAGCAGCCAAATTGCTAGCGTGAACACCGGGGAGCTGTTTTTT. The rearrangement links TRBV14 to TRBJ2-2; tentatively, D is TRBD2 (6 bases). CDR3 length: 16 residues. The germline gives CDR1 SGHDN, CDR2 FVKESK. Trimming removed 2 bases at V and 1 base at J, with 11 bases between.

CDR3 coding DNA: TGTGCCAGCAGCCAACTGGAGACCCAGTACTTC. Translating gives CASSQLETQYF. This chain uses TRBV3-1 (or the pseudogene TRBV3-2) with TRBJ2-5; D unresolved. Germline V CDR1 and CDR2: LGHDT, YNNKEL (reference sequence). V was trimmed by 2 bases and J by 5 bases, leaving 3 bases between them. The CDR3 contains 11 residues.

This CDR3 reads CASSVVGGGADTQYF. Written as DNA, the CDR3 is TGTGCCAGCAGCGTAGTTGGCGGGGGGGCAGATACGCAGTATTTT. V usage is TRBV9 and J usage is TRBJ2-3; the match to TRBD2 covers 9 bases. CDR3 length equals 15 residues. In germline, CDR1 is SGDLS, CDR2 YYNGEE. Trimming at V came to 0 bases and at J to 4 bases, leaving 3 bases not matched to a gene.

This chain links TRBV30 with TRBJ1-4; 7 bases fit TRBD1. CDR3 length equals 15 residues. Looked up from germline, CDR1 is GTSNPN and CDR2 is SVGIG (reference sequence). The trim removed 2 bases at V and 5 bases at J, leaving 8 bases unmatched. CDR3 region: CAWSLQRGLNEKLFF. CDR3 coding DNA: TGTGCCTGGAGTCTTCAAAGGGGGCTAAATGAAAAACTGTTTTTT.

The J gene is TRBJ1-1, the V gene TRBV12-3 or TRBV12-4; D remains unclear. CDR3 length: 11 residues. Trimming took 3 bases from V and 6 from J, leaving 5 bases between them. This CDR3 is CASSFFPEAFF. DNA for the CDR3: TGTGCCAGCAGTTTCTTCCCTGAAGCTTTCTTT.

The chain combines TRBV4-2 with TRBJ1-4, with a tentative D call TRBD1 (5 bases). The V gene lost 1 base and the J gene lost 6 bases, with 12 bases spanning the gap. Germline CDR1 and CDR2: LGHNA and YNFKEQ. CDR3 length: 15 amino acids. As DNA, the CDR3 is TGTGCCAGCAGCCAAGCAAGGGGAAGGGATGAAAAACTGTTTTTT. Amino acids: CASSQARGRDEKLFF.

The chain recombines TRBV28 with TRBJ2-7; 7 bases map to TRBD1. The V gene's germline CDR1 is MDHEN and CDR2 SYDVKM. Unmatched junction bases numbered 12, after V lost 8 bases and J lost 5 bases. The CDR3 has 14 residues. The CDR3 here is CASLDRVSFHEQYF. CDR3 nucleotide sequence: TGTGCCAGCCTAGACAGGGTATCTTTCCACGAGCAGTACTTC.

Written as DNA, the CDR3 is TGTGCCAGCAAAACAGGGTATCAAGCCAAAAACATTCAGTACTTC. Amino acid sequence: CASKTGYQAKNIQYF. This chain uses TRBV21-1 with TRBJ2-4; the D call of TRBD1 is as the table states it, not checked on the DNA. TRBV21-1 is marked as a pseudogene. The CDR3 sequence is 15 residues long.

V usage is TRBV27 and J usage is TRBJ1-1; D is unclear. CDR1 and CDR2 (germline): MNHEY, SMNVEV (reference sequence). This CDR3 has 13 residues. The V and J ends lost 2 bases and 1 base respectively, with 5 bases between them. CDR3: CASSLLSNTEAFF. CDR3 sequence (DNA): TGTGCCAGCAGTTTACTCTCGAACACTGAAGCTTTCTTT.

This clone occurred once. This chain joins TRBV7-2 and TRBJ2-7; 7 bases agree with TRBD2. The CDR3 spans 16 residues. Trimming removed 5 bases from V and 3 bases from J; junction bases left unmatched: 13. The germline V gene has CDR1 SGHTA and CDR2 FQGNSA. In DNA, the CDR3 is TGTGCCAGCAGCCGTTCCCTAGCGGAACCATTCTACGAGCAGTACTTC. It codes for CASSRSLAEPFYEQYF.

The CDR3 sequence is CASSTGQGWEETQYF. The CDR3 DNA sequence: TGTGCCAGCAGTACGGGACAGGGTTGGGAAGAGACCCAGTACTTC. The J gene is TRBJ2-5, the V gene TRBV2; 9 bases are a match to TRBD1. CDR3 length: 15 residues. Germline CDR1 and CDR2: SNHLY and FYNNEI. Germline trimming cut 5 bases from V and 3 bases from J; bases unmatched to any gene: 7.

This clone appeared a single time. The chain couples TRBV14 to TRBJ2-2; a possible D gene is TRBD1 (5 bases). The CDR3 length is 15 residues. Germline values: CDR1 SGHDN, CDR2 FVKESK. V lost 1 base to trimming and J lost 1 base, with 7 bases between them. For the CDR3, the DNA is TGTGCCAGCAGCCAAGTAAGGGGGAACACCGGGGAGCTGTTTTTT. Its protein is CASSQVRGNTGELFF.